The subject of this entry is one T cell receptor (beta chain). Its antigen is not identified. Other DNA sequences in this sample translate to the same CDR3. These data come from a study of cytomegalovirus exposure and HLA in healthy donors. Study observations and caveats: Investigators reported 150 to 200 TCR beta chains as tied to cytomegalovirus. It was reported that the classifier diagnosed cytomegalovirus status with high specificity and sensitivity in both the original and validation cohorts.

TCRdb keeps only in-frame clones here, not all; method: immunoSEQ multiplex PCR. This table has roughly 150,000 clones, around 96% appearing once. CDR1 is MNHEY, CDR2 SVGAGI, per germline. The CDR3 has 16 amino acids. V gave up 2 bases and J gave up 3 bases; unmatched junction bases: 2. The rearrangement uses TRBV6-5 and TRBJ2-3; TRBD2 agrees at 13 bases. The sample was PBMCs. The sequence derives from a woman aged 18-35 years in good health and CMV-seronegative. CDR3 in DNA: TGTGCCAGCAGTTACGGACTAGCGGGGGCTACAGATACGCAGTATTTT. Its protein is CASSYGLAGATDTQYF.